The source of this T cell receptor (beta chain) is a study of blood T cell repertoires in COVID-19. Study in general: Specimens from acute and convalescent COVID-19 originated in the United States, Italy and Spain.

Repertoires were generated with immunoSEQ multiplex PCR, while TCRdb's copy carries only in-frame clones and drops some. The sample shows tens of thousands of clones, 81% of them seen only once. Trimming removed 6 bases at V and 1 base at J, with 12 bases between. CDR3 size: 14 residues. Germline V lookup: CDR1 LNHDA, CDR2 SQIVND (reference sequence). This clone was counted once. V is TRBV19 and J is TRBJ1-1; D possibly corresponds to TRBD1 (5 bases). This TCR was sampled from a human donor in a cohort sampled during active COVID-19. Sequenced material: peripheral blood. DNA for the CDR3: TGTGCCAGTAGCCTTGGACAACAGAACACTGAAGCTTTCTTT. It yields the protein CASSLGQQNTEAFF.